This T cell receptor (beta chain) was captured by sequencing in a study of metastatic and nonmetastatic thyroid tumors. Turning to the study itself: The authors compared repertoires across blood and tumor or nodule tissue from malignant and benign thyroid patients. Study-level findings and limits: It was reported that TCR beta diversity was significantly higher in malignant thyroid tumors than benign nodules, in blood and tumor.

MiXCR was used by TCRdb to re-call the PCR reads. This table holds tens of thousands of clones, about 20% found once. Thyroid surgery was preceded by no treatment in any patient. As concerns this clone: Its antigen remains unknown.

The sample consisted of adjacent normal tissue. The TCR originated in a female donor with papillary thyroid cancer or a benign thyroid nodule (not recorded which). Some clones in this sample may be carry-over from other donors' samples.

The CDR3 nucleotides read TGTGCCAGCAGCCTAGGGAGCAGAGGGAATCAGCCCCAGCATTTT. Translation: CASSLGSRGNQPQHF. The chain combines TRBV7-9 with TRBJ1-5; D not resolved. CDR3 size: 15 residues. The V end lost 5 bases, the J end lost 4 bases, and 15 bases lay between the germline ends. Germline CDR1 reads SEHNR; CDR2 reads FQNEAQ (reference sequence).